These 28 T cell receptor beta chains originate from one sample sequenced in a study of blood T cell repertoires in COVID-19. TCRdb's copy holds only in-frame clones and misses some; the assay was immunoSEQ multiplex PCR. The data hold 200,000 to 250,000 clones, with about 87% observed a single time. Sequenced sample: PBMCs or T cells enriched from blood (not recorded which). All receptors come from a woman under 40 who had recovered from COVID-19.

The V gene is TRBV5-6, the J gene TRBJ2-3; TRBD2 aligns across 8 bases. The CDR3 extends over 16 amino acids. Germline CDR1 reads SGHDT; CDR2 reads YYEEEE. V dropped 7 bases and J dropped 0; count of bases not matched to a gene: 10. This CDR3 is CASGPRGGASTDTQYF. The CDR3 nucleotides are TGTGCCAGCGGACCTCGGGGGGGCGCAAGCACAGATACGCAGTATTTT.

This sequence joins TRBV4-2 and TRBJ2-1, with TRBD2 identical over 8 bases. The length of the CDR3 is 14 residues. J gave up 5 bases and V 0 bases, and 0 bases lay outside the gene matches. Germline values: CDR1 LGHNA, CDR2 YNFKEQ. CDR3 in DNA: TGTGCCAGCAGCCAAGAACTAGCGGACAATGAGCAGTTCTTC. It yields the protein CASSQELADNEQFF.

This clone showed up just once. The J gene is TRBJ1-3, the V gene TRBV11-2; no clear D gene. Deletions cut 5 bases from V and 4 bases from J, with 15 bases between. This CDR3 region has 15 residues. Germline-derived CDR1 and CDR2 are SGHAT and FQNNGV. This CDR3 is CASSPLPMLGNTIYF. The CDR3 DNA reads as TGTGCCAGCAGCCCCCTGCCTATGTTAGGAAACACCATATATTTT.

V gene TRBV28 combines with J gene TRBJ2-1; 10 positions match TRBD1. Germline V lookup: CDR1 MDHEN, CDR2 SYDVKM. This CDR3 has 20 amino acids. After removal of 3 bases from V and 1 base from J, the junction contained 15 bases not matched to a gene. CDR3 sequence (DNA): TGTGCCAGCAGTTTGCCGGACAGGGGGGGATCCCTGGAATCCTACAATGAGCAGTTCTTC. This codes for CASSLPDRGGSLESYNEQFF.

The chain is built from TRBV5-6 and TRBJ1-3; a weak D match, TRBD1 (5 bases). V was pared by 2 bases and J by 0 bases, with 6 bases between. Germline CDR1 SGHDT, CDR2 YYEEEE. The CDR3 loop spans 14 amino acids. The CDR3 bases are TGTGCCAGCAGCTTCAGGGACTCTGGAAACACCATATATTTT. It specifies CASSFRDSGNTIYF.

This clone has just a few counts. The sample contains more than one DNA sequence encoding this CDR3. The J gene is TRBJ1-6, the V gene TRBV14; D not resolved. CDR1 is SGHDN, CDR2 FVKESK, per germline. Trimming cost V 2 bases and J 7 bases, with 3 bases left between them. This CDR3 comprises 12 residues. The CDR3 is CASSQSNSPLHF. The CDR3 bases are TGTGCCAGCAGCCAAAGCAATTCACCCCTCCACTTT.

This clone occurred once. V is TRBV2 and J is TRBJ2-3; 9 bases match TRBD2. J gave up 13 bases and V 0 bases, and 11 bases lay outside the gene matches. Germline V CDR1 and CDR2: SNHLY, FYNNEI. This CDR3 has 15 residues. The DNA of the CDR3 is TGTGCCAGCAGTGAAGCCCGGGCGGGGGGGCCTTTTGAGTATTTT. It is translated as CASSEARAGGPFEYF.

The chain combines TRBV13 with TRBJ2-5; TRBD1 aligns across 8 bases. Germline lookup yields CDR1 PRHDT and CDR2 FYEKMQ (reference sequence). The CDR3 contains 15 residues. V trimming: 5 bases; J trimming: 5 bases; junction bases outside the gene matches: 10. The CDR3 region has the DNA TGTGCCAGCAGCCTACCGACAGGGGTCGGGGAGACCCAGTACTTC. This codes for CASSLPTGVGETQYF.

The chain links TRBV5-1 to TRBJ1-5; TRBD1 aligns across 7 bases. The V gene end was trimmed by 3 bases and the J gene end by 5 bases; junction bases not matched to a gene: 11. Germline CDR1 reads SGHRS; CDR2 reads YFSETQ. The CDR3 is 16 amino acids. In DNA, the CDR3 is TGCGCCAGCAGCTCGATAGATGGGACAGCCCATCAGCCCCAGCATTTT. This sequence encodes CASSSIDGTAHQPQHF.

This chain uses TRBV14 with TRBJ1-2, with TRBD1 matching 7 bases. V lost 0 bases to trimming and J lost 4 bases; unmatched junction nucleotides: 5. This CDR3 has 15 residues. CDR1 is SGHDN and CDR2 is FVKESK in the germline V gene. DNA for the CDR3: TGTGCCAGCAGCCAAGATGGAGGGGGCTCCTATGGCTACACCTTC. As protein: CASSQDGGGSYGYTF.

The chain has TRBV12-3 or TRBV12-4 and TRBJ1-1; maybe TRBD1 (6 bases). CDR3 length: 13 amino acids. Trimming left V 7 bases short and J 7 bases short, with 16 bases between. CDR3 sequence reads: CASTTWGRGEAFF. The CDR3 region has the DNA TGTGCCAGCACGACCTGGGGCAGGGGTGAAGCTTTCTTT.

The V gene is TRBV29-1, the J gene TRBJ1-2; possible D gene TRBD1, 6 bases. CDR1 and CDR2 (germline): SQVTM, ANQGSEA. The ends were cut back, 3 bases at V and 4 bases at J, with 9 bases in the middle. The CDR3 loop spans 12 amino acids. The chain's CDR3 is CSVEDSFYGYTF. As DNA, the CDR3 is TGCAGCGTTGAGGACAGCTTCTATGGCTACACCTTC. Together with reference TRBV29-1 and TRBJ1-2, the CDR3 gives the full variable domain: SAVISQKPSRDICQRGTSLTIQCQVDSQVTMMFWYRQQPGQSLTLIATANQGSEATYESGFVIDKFPISRPNLTFSTLTVSNMSPEDSSIYLCSVEDSFYGYTFGSGTRLTVV.

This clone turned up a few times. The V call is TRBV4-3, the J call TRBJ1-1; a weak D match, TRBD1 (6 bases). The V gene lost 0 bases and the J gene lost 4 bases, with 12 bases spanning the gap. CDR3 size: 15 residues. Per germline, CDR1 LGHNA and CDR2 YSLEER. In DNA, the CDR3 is TGCGCCAGCAGCCAAGACGGGGGGCGAGGCACTGAAGCTTTCTTT. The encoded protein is CASSQDGGRGTEAFF.

CDR3 bases: TGTGCCAGCAGCTTAGTTTGGAGGGTCCCTGAAGCTTTCTTT. Its translation is CASSLVWRVPEAFF. The chain carries TRBV7-2 and TRBJ1-1; D gene ambiguous. Germline CDR1 SGHTA, CDR2 FQGNSA. The V gene lost 1 base and the J gene lost 6 bases, with 12 bases spanning the gap. There are 14 residues in the CDR3.

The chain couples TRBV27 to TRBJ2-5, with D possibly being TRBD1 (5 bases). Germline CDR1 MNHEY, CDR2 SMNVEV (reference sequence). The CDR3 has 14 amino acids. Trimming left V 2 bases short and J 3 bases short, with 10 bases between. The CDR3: CASSLDGREETQYF. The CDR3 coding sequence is TGTGCCAGCAGTTTAGATGGCAGGGAAGAGACCCAGTACTTC.

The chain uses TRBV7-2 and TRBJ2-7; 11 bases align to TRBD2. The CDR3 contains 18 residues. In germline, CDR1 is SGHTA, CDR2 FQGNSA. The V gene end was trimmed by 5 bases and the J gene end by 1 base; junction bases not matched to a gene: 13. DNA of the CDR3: TGTGCCAGCAGCCCCCGCGGGCTAGCGGGGGGCGGGTCCTACGAGCAGTACTTC. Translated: CASSPRGLAGGGSYEQYF. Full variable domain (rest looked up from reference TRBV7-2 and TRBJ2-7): GAGVSQSPSNKVTEKGKDVELRCDPISGHTALYWYRQSLGQGLEFLIYFQGNSAPDKSGLPSDRFSAERTGGSVSTLTIQRTQQEDSAVYLCASSPRGLAGGGSYEQYFGPGTRLTVT.

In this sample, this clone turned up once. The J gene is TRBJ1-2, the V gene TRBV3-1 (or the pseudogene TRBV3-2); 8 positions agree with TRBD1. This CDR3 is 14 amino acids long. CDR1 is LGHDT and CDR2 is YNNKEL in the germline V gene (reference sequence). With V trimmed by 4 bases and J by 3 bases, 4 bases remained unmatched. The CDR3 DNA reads TGTGCCAGCAGCCCTACAGGGGGGTACTATGGCTACACCTTC. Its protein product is CASSPTGGYYGYTF.

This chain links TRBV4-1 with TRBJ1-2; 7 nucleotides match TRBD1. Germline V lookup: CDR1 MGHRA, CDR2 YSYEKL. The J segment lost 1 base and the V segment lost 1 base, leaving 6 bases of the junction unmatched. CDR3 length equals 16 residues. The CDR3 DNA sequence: TGCGCCAGCAGCCAAGTTAGGACAGGAGATAACTATGGCTACACCTTC. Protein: CASSQVRTGDNYGYTF.

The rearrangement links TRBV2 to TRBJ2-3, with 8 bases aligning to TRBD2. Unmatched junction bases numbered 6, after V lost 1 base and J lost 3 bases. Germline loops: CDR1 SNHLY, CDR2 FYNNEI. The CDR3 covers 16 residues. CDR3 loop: CASSEGRGGATDTQYF. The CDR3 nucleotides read TGTGCCAGCAGTGAAGGACGGGGGGGAGCTACAGATACGCAGTATTTT.

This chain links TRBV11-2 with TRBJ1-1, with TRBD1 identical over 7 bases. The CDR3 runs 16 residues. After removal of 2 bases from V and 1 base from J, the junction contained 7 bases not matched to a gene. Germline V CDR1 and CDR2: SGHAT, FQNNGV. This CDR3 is CASSLRTGGRNTEAFF. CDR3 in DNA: TGTGCCAGCAGCTTAAGGACAGGTGGAAGGAACACTGAAGCTTTCTTT.

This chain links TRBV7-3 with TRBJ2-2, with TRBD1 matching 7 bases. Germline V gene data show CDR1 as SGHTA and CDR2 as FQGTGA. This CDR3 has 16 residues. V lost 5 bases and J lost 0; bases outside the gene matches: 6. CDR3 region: CASSPSGQSNTGELFF. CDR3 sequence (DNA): TGTGCCAGCAGCCCGTCGGGACAGTCGAACACCGGGGAGCTGTTTTTT.

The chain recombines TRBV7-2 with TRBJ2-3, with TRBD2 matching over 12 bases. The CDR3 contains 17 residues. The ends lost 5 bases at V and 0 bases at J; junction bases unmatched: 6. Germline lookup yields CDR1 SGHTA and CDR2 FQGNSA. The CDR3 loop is CASSRGLAGPSTDTQYF. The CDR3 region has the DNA TGTGCCAGCAGCCGCGGACTAGCGGGACCGAGCACAGATACGCAGTATTTT.

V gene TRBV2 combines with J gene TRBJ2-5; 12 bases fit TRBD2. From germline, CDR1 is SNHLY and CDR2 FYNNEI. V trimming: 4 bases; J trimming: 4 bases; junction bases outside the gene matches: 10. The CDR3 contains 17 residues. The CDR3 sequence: CASSVPSGGAKGETQYF. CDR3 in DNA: TGTGCCAGCAGTGTTCCTAGCGGGGGGGCCAAGGGAGAGACCCAGTACTTC.

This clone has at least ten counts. CDR3 residues: CASSIGQRGGGGETQYF. The CDR3, as DNA: TGTGCCAGTAGTATAGGGCAGCGGGGGGGCGGTGGAGAGACCCAGTACTTC. The chain couples TRBV19 to TRBJ2-5, with 10 bases that match TRBD2. Losses at the gene ends were 1 base for V and 4 bases for J; bases not matched to a gene: 9. The CDR3 loop spans 17 amino acids. CDR1 is LNHDA and CDR2 is SQIVND in the germline V gene (reference sequence).

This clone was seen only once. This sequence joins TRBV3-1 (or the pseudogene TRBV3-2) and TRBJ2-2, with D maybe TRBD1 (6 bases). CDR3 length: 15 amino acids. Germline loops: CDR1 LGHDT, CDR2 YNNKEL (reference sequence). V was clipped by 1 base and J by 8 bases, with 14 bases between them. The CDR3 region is CASSQVRGPGGELFF. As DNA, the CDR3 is TGTGCCAGCAGCCAAGTCAGGGGCCCCGGGGGGGAGCTGTTTTTT.

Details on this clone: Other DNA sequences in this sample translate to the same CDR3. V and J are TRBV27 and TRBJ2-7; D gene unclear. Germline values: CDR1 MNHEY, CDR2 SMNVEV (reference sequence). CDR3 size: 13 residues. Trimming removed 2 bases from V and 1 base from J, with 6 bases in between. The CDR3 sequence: CASSLTGSYEQYF. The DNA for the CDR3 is TGTGCCAGCAGTTTAACGGGTTCCTACGAGCAGTACTTC.

The CDR3 here is CASSLVTPASSTDTQYF. The CDR3, as DNA: TGTGCCAGCAGTCTGGTGACACCAGCATCTAGCACAGATACGCAGTATTTT. The chain couples TRBV5-8 to TRBJ2-3, with no clear D. CDR1 is SGHTS and CDR2 is YDEGEE in the germline V gene. The V end was cut by 5 bases, the J end by 0 bases, with 19 bases between. The CDR3 consists of 17 residues.

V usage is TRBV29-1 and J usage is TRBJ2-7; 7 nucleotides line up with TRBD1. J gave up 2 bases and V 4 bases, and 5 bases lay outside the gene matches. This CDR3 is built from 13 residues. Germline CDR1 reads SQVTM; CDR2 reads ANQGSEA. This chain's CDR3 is CSVVYRGTYEQYF. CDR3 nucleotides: TGCAGCGTTGTTTACAGGGGCACCTACGAGCAGTACTTC.